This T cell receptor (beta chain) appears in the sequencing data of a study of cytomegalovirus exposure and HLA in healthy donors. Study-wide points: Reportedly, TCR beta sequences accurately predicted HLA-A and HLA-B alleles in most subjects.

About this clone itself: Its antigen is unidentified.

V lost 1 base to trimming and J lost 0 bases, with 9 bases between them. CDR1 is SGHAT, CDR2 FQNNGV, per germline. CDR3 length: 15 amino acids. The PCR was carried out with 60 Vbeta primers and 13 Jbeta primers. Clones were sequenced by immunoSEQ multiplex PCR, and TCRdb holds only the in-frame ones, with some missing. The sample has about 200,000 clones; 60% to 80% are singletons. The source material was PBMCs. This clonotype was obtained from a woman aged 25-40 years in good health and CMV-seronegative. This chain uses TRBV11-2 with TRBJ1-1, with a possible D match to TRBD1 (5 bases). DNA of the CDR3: TGTGCCAGCAGCTTAGTAAGGGGATTGAACACTGAAGCTTTCTTT. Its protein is CASSLVRGLNTEAFF.